The source of this TCR beta chain is a study of cytomegalovirus exposure and HLA in healthy donors. To note about this clone: The antigen remains undetermined.

Study outcomes and limitations: A few V segments could not be told apart, such as TRBV6-2 and TRBV6-3, and were left out. Across HLA loci, a later analysis found differing TCR association rates, with DRB1 most and HLA-C fewest. What was likely a sequencing artifact was a cluster of highly shared sequence variants.

60 Vbeta and 13 Jbeta primers were used in PCR. The method was immunoSEQ multiplex PCR; TCRdb's version includes in-frame clones alone and lacks a portion of them. The sample records around 150,000 clones, around 77% being singletons. This CDR3 comprises 13 residues. CDR1 and CDR2 (germline): SGHVS, FQNEAQ. Trimming took off 1 base at V and 3 bases at J, with 7 bases between the two ends. Sequenced input: PBMCs. The receptor was isolated from a man aged 55-75 years in good health and CMV-seronegative. The rearrangement uses TRBV7-8 and TRBJ2-7, with D possibly TRBD1 on 6 matching bases. In DNA, the CDR3 is TGTGCCAGCAGCTTAGTGGACAGCTACGAGCAGTACTTC. Its protein product is CASSLVDSYEQYF. Together with reference TRBV7-8 and TRBJ2-7, the CDR3 gives the full variable domain: GAGVSQSPRYKVAKRGQDVALRCDPISGHVSLFWYQQALGQGPEFLTYFQNEAQLDKSGLPSDRFFAERPEGSVSTLKIQRTQQEDSAVYLCASSLVDSYEQYFGPGTRLTVT.